The rows below give T cell receptor beta chains drawn from one sample of a study of T cell responses to AZD1222 COVID-19 vaccine. TCRdb keeps only in-frame clones here, not all; method: immunoSEQ multiplex PCR. Of approximately 150,000 clones in the sample, 80% to 95% were seen once. The sequences come from peripheral blood, collected 28 days after the second AZD1222 dose. The receptors originated from an adult who received the AZD1222 COVID-19 vaccine. The CDR3 runs from the conserved cysteine through the conserved F or W. The D gene is left open where the match is weak. The size entry is marked missing in some rows and otherwise reads once, few, many or a size class.

V gene: TRBV27
D gene: NA
clone size: NA
J gene: TRBJ1-3
CDR3 protein: CASSLMPTGNTIYF
CDR3 DNA: TGTGCCAGCAGTTTAATGCCCACTGGAAACACCATATATTTT

V gene: TRBV4-1
D gene: NA
clone size: NA
J gene: TRBJ1-5
CDR3 protein: CASSLGRSNQPQHF
CDR3 DNA: TGCGCCAGCAGCTTGGGACGGTCCAATCAGCCCCAGCATTTT

V gene: TRBV6-2/TRBV6-3
D gene: TRBD1
clone size: NA
J gene: TRBJ2-7
CDR3 protein: CASSWARQGAINSYEQYF
CDR3 DNA: TGTGCCAGCAGTTGGGCTCGACAGGGGGCCATAAACTCCTACGAGCAGTACTTC

V gene: TRBV9
D gene: NA
clone size: NA
J gene: TRBJ1-2
CDR3 protein: CASSVEAGTYYGYTF
CDR3 DNA: TGTGCCAGCAGCGTAGAAGCAGGGACTTACTATGGCTACACCTTC

V gene: TRBV18
D gene: TRBD1
clone size: NA
J gene: TRBJ1-1
CDR3 protein: CASSPGTGRLNTEAFF
CDR3 DNA: TGTGCCAGCTCCCCCGGGACAGGGAGGTTGAACACTGAAGCTTTCTTT

V gene: TRBV9
D gene: TRBD2
clone size: NA
J gene: TRBJ2-1
CDR3 protein: CASSVEGLAESYNEQFF
CDR3 DNA: TGTGCCAGCAGCGTAGAAGGACTAGCGGAAAGCTACAATGAGCAGTTCTTC

V gene: TRBV9
D gene: NA
clone size: NA
J gene: TRBJ1-1
CDR3 protein: CASSVAGNTEAFF
CDR3 DNA: TGTGCCAGCAGCGTGGCCGGGAACACTGAAGCTTTCTTT

V gene: TRBV28
D gene: TRBD1
clone size: once
J gene: TRBJ2-7
CDR3 protein: CASSGTGRHEQYF
CDR3 DNA: TGTGCCAGCAGTGGGACAGGTCGGCACGAGCAGTACTTC

V gene: TRBV7-6
D gene: TRBD2
clone size: NA
J gene: TRBJ2-7
CDR3 protein: CASSLEFGTTYEQYF
CDR3 DNA: TGTGCCAGCAGCTTAGAGTTCGGGACTACCTACGAGCAGTACTTC

V gene: TRBV15
D gene: NA
clone size: NA
J gene: TRBJ2-2
CDR3 protein: CATSRDPPWREDTGELFF
CDR3 DNA: TGTGCCACCAGCAGAGACCCACCTTGGAGGGAGGACACCGGGGAGCTGTTTTTT